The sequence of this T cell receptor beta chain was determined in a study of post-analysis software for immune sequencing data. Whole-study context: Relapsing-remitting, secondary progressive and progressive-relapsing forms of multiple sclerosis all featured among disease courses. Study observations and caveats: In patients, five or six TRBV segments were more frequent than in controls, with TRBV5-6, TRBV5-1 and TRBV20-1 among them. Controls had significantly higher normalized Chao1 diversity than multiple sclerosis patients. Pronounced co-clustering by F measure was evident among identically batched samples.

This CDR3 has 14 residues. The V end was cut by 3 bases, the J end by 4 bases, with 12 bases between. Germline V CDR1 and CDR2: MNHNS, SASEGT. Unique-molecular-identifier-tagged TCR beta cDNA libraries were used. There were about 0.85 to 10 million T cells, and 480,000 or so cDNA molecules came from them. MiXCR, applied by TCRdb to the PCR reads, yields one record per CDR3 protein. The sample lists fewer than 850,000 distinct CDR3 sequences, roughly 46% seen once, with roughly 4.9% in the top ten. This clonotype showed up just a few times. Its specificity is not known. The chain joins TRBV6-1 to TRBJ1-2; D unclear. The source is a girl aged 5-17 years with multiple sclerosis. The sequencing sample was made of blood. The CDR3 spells CASSENGVAYGYTF. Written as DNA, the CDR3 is TGTGCCAGCAGTGAGAATGGGGTGGCCTATGGCTACACCTTC.